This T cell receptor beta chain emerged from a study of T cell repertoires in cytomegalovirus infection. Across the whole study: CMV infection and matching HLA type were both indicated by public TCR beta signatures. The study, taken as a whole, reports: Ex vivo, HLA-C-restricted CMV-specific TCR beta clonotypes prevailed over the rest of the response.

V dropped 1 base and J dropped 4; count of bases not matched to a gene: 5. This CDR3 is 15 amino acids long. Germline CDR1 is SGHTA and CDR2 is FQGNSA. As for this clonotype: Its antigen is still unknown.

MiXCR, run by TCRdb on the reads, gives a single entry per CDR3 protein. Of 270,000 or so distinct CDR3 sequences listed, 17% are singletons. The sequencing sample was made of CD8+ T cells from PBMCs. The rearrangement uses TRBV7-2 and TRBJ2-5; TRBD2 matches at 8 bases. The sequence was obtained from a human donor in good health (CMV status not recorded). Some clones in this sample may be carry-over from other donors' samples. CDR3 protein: CASSLEGTSGETQYF. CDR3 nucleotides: TGTGCCAGCAGCTTAGAGGGAACTAGCGGAGAGACCCAGTACTTC.